This T cell receptor beta chain was found in a study of blood T cell repertoires in COVID-19. Whole-study context: Samples came from the United States, Italy and Spain, spanning acute and convalescent COVID-19. From T cells, B-cell-depleted T cells, or PBMCs came the material, which was cDNA or gDNA.

Germline CDR1 reads LGHNT; CDR2 reads FRNRAP. The CDR3 loop spans 16 amino acids. Trimming shortened V by 1 base and J by 0 bases, and 10 bases separated the two germline ends. Study processing details: Researchers report that nucleated cell counts were estimated from reference gene primer amplification. The assay was immunoSEQ multiplex PCR, and TCRdb's table has in-frame clones only and misses some. That table is the source of V, J and clone size, and D and trimming were worked out from the DNA. Here the sample spans about 270,000 clones, about nine tenths being singletons. This TCR came from a man aged 40-49 years with active or convalescent COVID-19. The rearrangement joins TRBV12-5 to TRBJ2-1; tentatively, D is TRBD1 (6 bases). Sequenced sample: peripheral blood. The CDR3 is CASGLGGGDSYNEQFF. CDR3 nucleotide sequence: TGTGCTAGTGGTTTGGGAGGGGGTGACTCCTACAATGAGCAGTTCTTC.